These T cell receptor beta chains were read from a single sample in a study of cytomegalovirus exposure and HLA in healthy donors. TCRdb's copy holds only in-frame clones and misses some; the assay was immunoSEQ multiplex PCR. Of some 130,000 clones in the sample, 60% to 80% were seen once. The sequencing sample was made of PBMCs. Receptors were obtained from a male donor in good health and CMV-seronegative. Each CDR3 is given with its conserved first and last residue. Fields, in order: J gene, V gene, D gene, CDR3 length, clone size, CDR3 DNA, CDR3 protein. D genes are given only for firm matches. Clone size is given for some rows only: seen once, a few or many times, or a class if the clone is expanded.

>TRBJ1-2|TRBV4-1|TRBD1|16|few
TGCGCCAGCAGCCAAGAAGCCGCCGGACAGGCCTATGGCTACACCTTC
CASSQEAAGQAYGYTF
>TRBJ2-1|TRBV7-8|TRBD1|14|.
TGTGCCAGCAGCTTCTTCACTAGGGGGCATGAGCAGTTCTTC
CASSFFTRGHEQFF
>TRBJ2-7|TRBV4-1|TRBD1|15|.
TGCGCCAGCAGCTCCCAACAGGGGGCAAGTAGAGAGCAGTACTTC
CASSSQQGASREQYF
>TRBJ2-1|TRBV6-1|.|16|.
TGTGCCAGCAGTGCTAACCCAGGGGGGACCTACAATGAGCAGTTCTTC
CASSANPGGTYNEQFF
>TRBJ2-3|TRBV25-1|.|16|few
TGTGCCAGCAGTGAGTCCTGGGCAGACAGCACAGATACGCAGTATTTT
CASSESWADSTDTQYF
>TRBJ1-5|TRBV6-1|.|13|.
TGTGCCAGCACTCAGTCGGGGTGGCAGCCCCAGCATTTT
CASTQSGWQPQHF
>TRBJ1-2|TRBV19|TRBD1|14|once
TGTGCCGGTAGGACGGGACAGGGGTCTGGAGGCTACACCTTC
CAGRTGQGSGGYTF
>TRBJ2-7|TRBV19|TRBD2|13|few
TGTGCCAGTAGACCTCGGGGGGGCTACGAGCAGTACTTC
CASRPRGGYEQYF
>TRBJ2-1|TRBV7-2|TRBD1|18|.
TGTGCCAGCAGCTTACGTCCCGGGACAGGGATCTCCTACAATGAGCAGTTCTTC
CASSLRPGTGISYNEQFF
>TRBJ2-1|TRBV28|TRBD2|16|.
TGTGCCAGCAGTTCTCCGGCTAGCGGGACCTACAATGAGCAGTTCTTC
CASSSPASGTYNEQFF
>TRBJ1-1|TRBV27|.|14|few
TGTGCCAGCAGTTTTTCCACAGGGAGCGCTGAAGCTTTCTTT
CASSFSTGSAEAFF
>TRBJ2-2|TRBV11-3|TRBD2|16|.
TGTGCCAGCACCAACGGACTAGCGGGTACCACCGGGGAGCTGTTTTTT
CASTNGLAGTTGELFF
>TRBJ1-6|TRBV5-6|TRBD1|16|once
TGTGCCAGCAGCGCCGGACAGGGGAGTAGGGATTCACCCCTCCACTTT
CASSAGQGSRDSPLHF
>TRBJ1-1|TRBV5-4|.|16|.
TGTGCCAGCAGCTTGGAGGAGGGACGGAGGAACACTGAAGCTTTCTTT
CASSLEEGRRNTEAFF
>TRBJ2-3|TRBV7-2|TRBD2|16|once
TGTGCCAGCAGCAACCGGGGACTAGCGGGTACAGATACGCAGTATTTT
CASSNRGLAGTDTQYF
>TRBJ1-5|TRBV5-8|TRBD1|15|few
TGTGCCAGCACCTCAGGGACAGGGCTTTATCAGCCCCAGCATTTT
CASTSGTGLYQPQHF
>TRBJ2-1|TRBV9|TRBD2|15|.
TGTGCCAGCAGCGACGGCGGGAGGGCAGGCAATGAGCAGTTCTTC
CASSDGGRAGNEQFF
>TRBJ2-5|TRBV28|TRBD2|16|.
TGTGCCAGCAGTTTTCCCCTAGCGGGAGGGAGAGAGACCCAGTACTTC
CASSFPLAGGRETQYF
>TRBJ2-1|TRBV4-3|TRBD2|14|.
TGCGCCAGCAGCATTCGTGGGGGGGGAGATGAGCAGTTCTTC
CASSIRGGGDEQFF
>TRBJ1-4|TRBV6-6|.|16|.
TGTGCCAGCAGTTCCCAGGGTTCAGTGGGTAATGAAAAACTGTTTTTT
CASSSQGSVGNEKLFF
>TRBJ1-5|TRBV12-2|.|17|once
TGTGCAAGTCGCTTAGCGTATTTTAGTGACACCGATCAGCCCCAGCATTTT
CASRLAYFSDTDQPQHF
>TRBJ2-3|TRBV11-2|TRBD2|18|.
TGTGCCAGCAGCTTAGATGGGTCTAGCGGCCTCCAGCCAGGGACGCAGTATTTT
CASSLDGSSGLQPGTQYF